This TCR beta chain was recorded in a study of CD8 T cells in Susac syndrome (dated by TCRdb to about 2019). About the study as a whole: Of the Susac syndrome patients who were sequenced, eight or nine were in clinical remission while five or six had clinically active disease. At the time of blood withdrawal, Susac syndrome patients were either therapy-naive, taking corticosteroids (with some also receiving IVIg), or on IVIg alone. Whether CD8+ T cell activation and differentiation in Susac syndrome was antigen driven was tested using repertoire sequencing.

The germline V gene (reference sequence) provides CDR1 DFQATT and CDR2 SNEGSKA. Including cysteine and phenylalanine, the CDR3 has 14 amino acids. The entry retains the CDR3 DNA only, 42 bases that are in frame from base 1. V is shortened by 0 bases, J by 5 bases, and the region joining them spans 11 bases. What the authors observed across the whole study: The study acknowledged that relatively few individuals were included in the TCR sequencing and HLA analysis. In patients with Susac syndrome, the CD4+ T cell repertoire showed no detectable clonal expansion.

This clonotype appeared once. No cognate antigen has been identified for it. It has no much larger one-base neighbor in the sample; base qualities were not kept. One read alone provides weak support. RNA was extracted using the RNeasy kit, and roughly 0.5 to 1 microgram was reverse transcribed with random hexamers. The immunoSEQ multiplex PCR assay, which covers 54 Vbeta and 13 Jbeta segments, was used to amplify TCR beta CDR3 regions. PCR amplification bias was corrected using a synthetic template baseline for primer optimization and computational correction. In the source study's methods: Reads were annotated to V, D and J genes according to IMGT and were analyzed with immunoSEQ Analyzer, with only productive sequences retained. Clonality was calculated as one minus the Shannon entropy normalized by log2 of the number of productive unique sequences. For each patient and control, public and private clones were evaluated among the 100 most prevalent clones. Susac-specific clones were defined as absent from healthy and MS cohorts, approximately 1,000 published viral clones and other ImmuneACCESS disease sequences. The public reads were reanalyzed by TCRdb: fastp trimming at Q25, MiXCR alignment, in-frame beta chains only. Every CDR3 protein is listed once, alongside the most common genes and DNA of its rows. V and J calls and clone size were set by TCRdb, not the authors. The sample yields 95,000 to 150,000 distinct CDR3 sequences; just over 95% were counted once. In total, the top ten clones hold about 0.14% of the sample.

Peripheral blood CD8+ and CD4+ T cells from healthy donors, Susac syndrome patients and multiple sclerosis patients were profiled by high-throughput TCR beta sequencing. Susac syndrome patients met recently defined diagnostic criteria for definite or probable disease. CD8+ TEMRA cells were enriched by FACS, while bulk CD8+ and CD4+ T cells were purified by magnetic negative isolation. Blood was drawn into EDTA tubes, processed within 24 hours, and PBMCs were isolated by density gradient centrifugation. PBMCs destined for TCR sequencing were cryopreserved in liquid nitrogen and later thawed in a 37 °C water bath. A purity of at least 90% was achieved for sorted or isolated CD4+, CD8+ and CD8+ TEMRA cells.

Sequencing was carried out using CD4+ T cells from PBMCs. This receptor was identified in a human donor with Susac syndrome. Here the chain combines TRBV20-1 and TRBJ2-1; too little of a D gene remains to name it. CDR3 loop: CSARDRRSNNEQFF. The base sequence is TGCAGTGCTAGAGATAGACGTTCAAACAATGAGCAGTTCTTC.